This passage covers 8 T cell receptor beta chains from one sample sequenced in a study of post-analysis software for immune sequencing data. Whole-study results and caveats: Patients showed TRBV5-6, TRBV5-1 and TRBV20-1 among five TRBV segments more frequent than in controls.

No antigens are known for them. Every TCR beta cDNA library bore unique molecular identifiers. TCRdb reprocessed the PCR reads with MiXCR, giving one entry per CDR3 protein. The data show a few hundred thousand distinct CDR3 sequences, 35% to 45% seen once. The sequenced sample was blood. Receptors originate from a girl aged 2-9 years with multiple sclerosis.

There are a few counts of this clonotype. J is TRBJ1-2 and V is TRBV9; 10 nucleotides line up with TRBD1. This CDR3 is built from 16 residues. Germline assignment: CDR1 SGDLS and CDR2 YYNGEE. Trimming at V came to 3 bases and at J to 5 bases, leaving 10 bases not matched to a gene. Here the CDR3 reads CASSAGQGTLGYGYTF. The CDR3 DNA sequence: TGTGCCAGCAGCGCGGGACAGGGGACCTTGGGTTATGGCTACACCTTC.

This chain joins TRBV29-1 and TRBJ2-7; D uncertain. The germline V and J ends were trimmed by 4 bases and 0 bases, with 10 bases remaining between them. The CDR3 covers 13 residues. The germline gives CDR1 SQVTM, CDR2 ANQGSEA. The CDR3 DNA is TGCAGCGTTGTTTACCGAAGCTCCTACGAGCAGTACTTC. Translation: CSVVYRSSYEQYF.

As for this clonotype: The junction does not match germline at one end; this may be a read error. The chain employs TRBV6-2 or TRBV6-3 and TRBJ2-1, with 8 bases that match TRBD2. Per germline, CDR1 MNHEY and CDR2 SVGEGT. This CDR3 contains 18 residues. Here the CDR3 DNA reads TGTGCCAGCAGTCGGGCTGGTAGCGGGATGTTTTCCTACAATGGGCAGTTCTTC. Translating it yields CASSRAGSGMFSYNGQFF.

Only a few counts were recorded for this clonotype. The J gene is TRBJ1-1, the V gene TRBV12-3 or TRBV12-4; D gene unclear. The CDR3 has 13 residues. With 1 base removed from V and 4 bases from J, the gap between germline ends came to 7 bases. As DNA, the CDR3 is TGTGCCAGCAGTTTAGGGGTGGCCACTGAAGCTTTCTTT. Protein sequence: CASSLGVATEAFF.

The V call is TRBV12-3 or TRBV12-4, the J call TRBJ2-1, with 16 bases aligning to TRBD2. V dropped 5 bases and J dropped 4; count of bases not matched to a gene: 5. The length of the CDR3 is 17 residues. The CDR3 DNA sequence: TGTGCCAGCAGTAAAGGGACTAGCGGGAGGGGGTACAATGAGCAGTTCTTC. This encodes CASSKGTSGRGYNEQFF.

This clonotype was recorded a few times. One end of the junction is discordant with germline, which a read error may explain. The chain carries TRBV29-1 and TRBJ2-5; D not resolved. Germline V gene lookup returns CDR1 SQVTM and CDR2 ANQGSEA. CDR3 length equals 16 residues. The CDR3 loop is CSVEGFWRIDQETQYF. The CDR3 bases are TGCAGCGTTGAAGGTTTTTGGCGGATCGACCAGGAGACCCAGTACTTC.

The chain is built from TRBV4-3 and TRBJ2-6, with TRBD2 identical over 7 bases. This CDR3 is built from 16 residues. Germline CDR1 reads LGHNA; CDR2 reads YSLEER. J gave up 4 bases and V 0 bases, and 3 bases lay outside the gene matches. As DNA, the CDR3 is TGCGCCAGCAGCCAAGATGAGGGAGGGGGGGCCAACGTCCTGACTTTC. Translated, it gives CASSQDEGGGANVLTF.

This clonotype was observed a handful of times. The genes are TRBV11-2 and TRBJ2-5; D might be TRBD1 or TRBD2, each matching 5 bases. The CDR3 has 15 residues. V lost 1 base, J lost 5 bases, and 14 bases lay in between. Germline CDR1 and CDR2: SGHAT and FQNNGV. CDR3 coding DNA: TGTGCCAGCAGCTTAGGGGTTGGGGGTTGGGAGACCCAGTACTTC. Encoded protein: CASSLGVGGWETQYF.